This T cell receptor (beta chain) was retrieved from a study of blood T cell repertoires in COVID-19. For the study at large: In each case, the material was cDNA or gDNA derived from T cells, B-cell-depleted T cells, or PBMCs.

Trimming left V 0 bases short and J 1 base short, with 10 bases between. The CDR3 runs 15 residues. Germline V gene data show CDR1 as SGHRS and CDR2 as YFSETQ. As handled by the study authors: The authors estimated nucleated cell counts from reference gene primer amplification. Here immunoSEQ multiplex PCR was the method, and the copy in TCRdb shows in-frame clones only, minus some. That table is the source of V, J and clone size, and D and trimming were worked out from the DNA. The sample has some 250,000 clones, 91% seen once. Donors were grouped by their self-reported clinical history. The chain is built from TRBV5-1 and TRBJ1-1; TRBD1 is a possible D gene (6 bases). Sequencing used PBMCs or T cells enriched from blood (not recorded which). The TCR comes from a human donor in a cohort exposed to, infected with or recovered from COVID-19 (not recorded which). The donor label of this sample is uncertain. The DNA of the CDR3 is TGCGCCAGCAGCTTGGCGGGGGGCTCGAACACTGAAGCTTTCTTT. This sequence encodes CASSLAGGSNTEAFF.